These 28 T cell receptor beta chains came from one sample sequenced in a study of blood T cell repertoires in COVID-19. Here immunoSEQ multiplex PCR was the method, and the copy in TCRdb shows in-frame clones only, minus some. The table records 220,000 or so clones, around 82% of them present only once. The sequencing input was peripheral blood. These receptors came from a woman between 65 and 79 years old with acute or convalescent COVID-19.

The chain has TRBV28 and TRBJ2-7, with 8 bases fitting TRBD2. There are 14 residues in the CDR3. CDR1 MDHEN and CDR2 SYDVKM come from the germline V gene. V lost 8 bases and J lost 2; bases outside the gene matches: 8. CDR3 in DNA: TGTGCCAGCGGATCAGCGGGAGTCCCCTACGAGCAGTACTTC. Translation gives CASGSAGVPYEQYF.

This clone was seen a few times. This chain connects TRBV11-2 to TRBJ2-7; 14 nucleotides agree with TRBD2. The J segment lost 9 bases and the V segment lost 6 bases, leaving 10 bases of the junction unmatched. CDR1 is SGHAT and CDR2 is FQNNGV in the germline V gene. This CDR3 is 15 amino acids long. CDR3 in DNA: TGTGCCAGCAGGTCCCCCGGGACTAGCGGGAGTTTGCAGTACTTC. Its protein is CASRSPGTSGSLQYF.

The rearrangement links TRBV28 to TRBJ1-2, with 11 bases lining up with TRBD1. Germline values: CDR1 MDHEN, CDR2 SYDVKM. Germline trimming cut 8 bases from V and 4 bases from J; bases unmatched to any gene: 9. This CDR3 region has 15 residues. This chain's CDR3 is CASLHGTGGIYGYTF. The CDR3 DNA follows: TGTGCCAGCCTACATGGGACAGGGGGAATCTATGGCTACACCTTC.

Points on this clone: Other nucleotide sequences from this sample produce the same CDR3. J is TRBJ1-5 and V is TRBV6-4, with unresolved D. The V end was cut by 5 bases, the J end by 2 bases, with 7 bases between. Germline values: CDR1 MRHNA, CDR2 SNTAGT. This CDR3 contains 13 residues. Here the CDR3 reads CASSPGGNQPQHF. DNA for the CDR3: TGTGCCAGCAGTCCGGGAGGCAATCAGCCCCAGCATTTT.

The chain is built from TRBV28 and TRBJ1-1; D is unresolved. This CDR3 has 11 amino acids. With 5 bases removed from V and 10 bases from J, the gap between germline ends came to 11 bases. Germline-derived CDR1 and CDR2 are MDHEN and SYDVKM. The CDR3 region has the DNA TGTGCCAGCAGTGCACAGAGAGTAGCTTTCTTT. Its protein is CASSAQRVAFF.

This clone was counted only a few times. V gene TRBV7-9 combines with J gene TRBJ1-2, with 7 bases that match TRBD1. Germline assignment: CDR1 SEHNR and CDR2 FQNEAQ (reference sequence). The CDR3 covers 13 residues. J lost 6 bases, V lost 7 bases, and 8 bases had no gene match. CDR3 region: CASNNGRGHGYTF. CDR3 bases: TGTGCCAGCAACAACGGGAGGGGGCATGGCTACACCTTC.

This chain uses TRBV24-1 with TRBJ2-7; D is unresolved. The CDR3 is 13 residues long. V dropped 1 base and J dropped 3 bases, with 6 bases sitting between them. Germline lookup yields CDR1 KGHDR and CDR2 SFDVKD. The CDR3 region has the DNA TGTGCCACCAGTGATTTTTCCAGCTACGAGCAGTACTTC. Amino acids: CATSDFSSYEQYF.

V is TRBV6-5 and J is TRBJ2-7, with 9 bases aligning to TRBD2. The V gene's germline CDR1 is MNHEY and CDR2 SVGAGI. The CDR3 is 14 residues long. V lost 1 base, J lost 5 bases, and 3 bases stayed unmatched. CDR3 nucleotide sequence: TGTGCCAGCAGTTACTACAGGACTAGCGACGAGCAGTACTTC. It is translated as CASSYYRTSDEQYF.

The rearrangement uses TRBV2 and TRBJ2-4; D remains unclear. This CDR3 spans 13 amino acids. V was pared by 5 bases and J by 0 bases, with 5 bases between. CDR1 and CDR2 from the germline V gene are SNHLY and FYNNEI. CDR3 sequence (DNA): TGTGCCAGCAGTATACTAGCCAAAAACATTCAGTACTTC. The encoded protein is CASSILAKNIQYF.

The CDR3 reads CSVLLAGGSYEQYF. CDR3 DNA: TGCAGCGTCCTACTAGCGGGAGGGTCCTACGAGCAGTACTTC. The genes are TRBV29-1 and TRBJ2-7; 13 bases match TRBD2. The CDR3 has 14 residues. J was trimmed by 1 base and V by 6 bases; bases with no gene match: 3. In germline, CDR1 is SQVTM, CDR2 ANQGSEA.

This chain uses TRBV6-2 or TRBV6-3 with TRBJ1-1; D call uncertain. The V and J ends lost 2 bases and 4 bases respectively, with 14 bases between them. CDR1 MNHEY and CDR2 SVGEGT come from the germline V gene. This CDR3 is built from 15 residues. The CDR3 DNA reads as TGTGCCAGCAGTTACGGGTTCTGGGAGGGCACTGAAGCTTTCTTT. Encoded protein: CASSYGFWEGTEAFF.

The chain uses TRBV7-8 and TRBJ1-4, with 7 bases aligning to TRBD1. After removal of 1 base from V and 7 bases from J, the junction contained 6 bases not matched to a gene. The CDR3 is made up of 15 amino acids. Per the germline V gene, CDR1 is SGHVS and CDR2 is FQNEAQ. CDR3 region: CASSLEGARFEKLFF. Here the CDR3 DNA reads TGTGCCAGCAGCTTAGAGGGGGCCCGGTTTGAAAAACTGTTTTTT.

The rearrangement uses TRBV19 and TRBJ2-2; D is possibly TRBD2 (5 bases). The CDR3 length is 14 residues. In germline, CDR1 is LNHDA, CDR2 SQIVND (reference sequence). V lost 3 bases, J lost 4 bases, and 9 bases lay in between. The CDR3 loop reads CASSMPGGTGELFF. CDR3 sequence (DNA): TGTGCCAGTAGTATGCCCGGAGGCACCGGGGAGCTGTTTTTT.

This sequence joins TRBV5-8 and TRBJ2-3; a possible D gene is TRBD1 (6 bases). CDR1 is SGHTS and CDR2 is YDEGEE in the germline V gene. With 3 bases removed from V and 4 bases from J, the gap between germline ends came to 15 bases. The CDR3 is made up of 15 amino acids. This chain's CDR3 is CASSSWTVMSDTQYF. DNA of the CDR3: TGTGCCAGCAGCTCCTGGACAGTTATGTCAGATACGCAGTATTTT.

The DNA for the CDR3 is TGTGCCAGCAGTTTATTTGCGGGATACAATGAGCAGTTCTTC. It is translated as CASSLFAGYNEQFF. The chain is built from TRBV28 and TRBJ2-1; perhaps TRBD2 as D (6 bases). Germline V gives CDR1 MDHEN, CDR2 SYDVKM. The CDR3 extends over 14 amino acids. V was clipped by 1 base and J by 4 bases, with 8 bases between them.

CDR3 DNA: TGTGCCAGCAGCTTATTCCCTAGCGGCAGCTCCTACAATGAGCAGTTCTTC. Protein product: CASSLFPSGSSYNEQFF. The rearrangement joins TRBV7-9 to TRBJ2-1; 7 positions agree with TRBD2. The CDR3 loop spans 17 amino acids. Unmatched junction bases numbered 7, after V lost 2 bases and J lost 0 bases. Germline V gene data show CDR1 as SEHNR and CDR2 as FQNEAQ (reference sequence).

As concerns this clone: An end of the junction does not agree with germline; a read error may underlie this. This rearrangement joins TRBV29-1 to TRBJ2-5, with 12 bases lining up with TRBD1. This CDR3 comprises 15 residues. CDR1 is SQVTM and CDR2 is ANQGSEA in the germline V gene. The CDR3 bases are TGCAGCGCCGGGACAGGGGGCGCGGTAGCGGAGGGGGAGCACTTC. Amino acid sequence: CSAGTGGAVAEGEHF. Full variable domain (remainder filled in from reference TRBV29-1 and TRBJ2-5): SAVISQKPSRDICQRGTSLTIQCQVDSQVTMMFWYRQQPGQSLTLIATANQGSEATYESGFVIDKFPISRPNLTFSTLTVSNMSPEDSSIYLCSAGTGGAVAEGEHFGPGTRLLVL.

The V call is TRBV7-9, the J call TRBJ1-1, with 7 bases lining up with TRBD1. With V trimmed by 8 bases and J by 9 bases, 12 bases remained unmatched. From germline, CDR1 is SEHNR and CDR2 FQNEAQ (reference sequence). This CDR3 comprises 13 residues. CDR3 amino acids: CASVSLGQAQAFF. Written as DNA, the CDR3 is TGTGCCAGCGTTTCCCTTGGACAGGCACAAGCTTTCTTT.

This clone was seen a handful of times. CDR3 residues: CATSRDPAASSGNTIYF. CDR3 in DNA: TGTGCCACCAGCAGAGATCCGGCGGCGAGCTCTGGAAACACCATATATTTT. The V call is TRBV15, the J call TRBJ1-3; D uncertain. Germline V gene lookup returns CDR1 LNHNV and CDR2 YYDKDF (reference sequence). The V end was cut by 0 bases, the J end by 0 bases, with 12 bases between. The CDR3 totals 17 residues.

The rearrangement uses TRBV28 and TRBJ2-7; a weak D match, TRBD1 (5 bases). Between the trimmed V and J ends, which lost 5 bases and 3 bases, there was a span of 17 bases. Germline CDR1 MDHEN, CDR2 SYDVKM. The CDR3 sequence is 15 residues long. CDR3 DNA sequence: TGTGCCAGCAGTCTAAACGGACAATCCAACTACGAGCAGTACTTC. Amino acid sequence: CASSLNGQSNYEQYF.

This clone was recorded only once. Other DNA sequences in the sample encode the same CDR3. V and J are TRBV5-1 and TRBJ1-1; a possible D gene is TRBD1 (6 bases). The V gene lost 0 bases and the J gene lost 3 bases, with 12 bases spanning the gap. The CDR3 extends over 15 amino acids. The germline CDR1 and CDR2 sequences are SGHRS and YFSETQ. In DNA, the CDR3 is TGCGCCAGCAGCTTGGCGGGGGGCGGCGACACTGAAGCTTTCTTT. Amino acid sequence: CASSLAGGGDTEAFF. Variable domain in full (rest from reference TRBV5-1 and TRBJ1-1): KAGVTQTPRYLIKTRGQQVTLSCSPISGHRSVSWYQQTPGQGLQFLFEYFSETQRNKGNFPGRFSGRQFSNSRSEMNVSTLELGDSALYLCASSLAGGGDTEAFFGQGTRLTVV.

The DNA of the CDR3 is TGTGCCAGCAGCAAAGGGAGACAGGGGGCGTCAGTGAAAACAGATACGCAGTATTTT. This codes for CASSKGRQGASVKTDTQYF. This chain connects TRBV21-1 to TRBJ2-3; the DNA was not compared with TRBD1, the D call given in the table. TRBV21-1 is a pseudogene. The CDR3 length is 19 residues.

The chain joins TRBV7-3 to TRBJ2-5; 10 bases match TRBD1. Germline CDR1 and CDR2: SGHTA and FQGTGA. J lost 4 bases, V lost 1 base, and 6 bases had no gene match. This CDR3 spans 16 amino acids. The CDR3 loop is CASSLKDRGVLETQYF. The CDR3 coding sequence is TGTGCCAGCAGCTTAAAGGACAGGGGGGTCTTAGAGACCCAGTACTTC.

A remark on this clone: Within the sample, other DNA sequences also encode this same CDR3. This chain links TRBV19 with TRBJ1-5, with a possible D match to TRBD1 (6 bases). This CDR3 is 13 amino acids long. The germline V gene encodes CDR1 LNHDA and CDR2 SQIVND (reference sequence). Trimming shortened V by 4 bases and J by 4 bases, and 8 bases separated the two germline ends. CDR3 sequence reads: CASSSTGNQPQHF. As DNA, the CDR3 is TGTGCCAGTAGTAGCACAGGGAATCAGCCCCAGCATTTT.

The CDR3 sequence is CAWSDSLAGVDEQFF. The CDR3 DNA reads TGTGCCTGGAGTGACAGTCTAGCGGGAGTCGATGAGCAGTTCTTC. The chain combines TRBV30 with TRBJ2-1, with 10 bases that match TRBD2. CDR3 length: 15 amino acids. In germline, CDR1 is GTSNPN, CDR2 SVGIG (reference sequence). The V segment lost 1 base and the J segment 8 bases; nucleotides outside the gene matches: 8.

The rearrangement links TRBV19 to TRBJ1-2; tentative D call: TRBD1 (5 bases). The CDR3 has 16 residues. Germline V gene lookup returns CDR1 LNHDA and CDR2 SQIVND (reference sequence). V gave up 6 bases and J gave up 3 bases, with 20 bases separating them. This chain's CDR3 is CASRNQPGRDYYGYTF. In nucleotides, the CDR3 is TGTGCCAGTAGAAACCAACCGGGCAGGGACTACTATGGCTACACCTTC.

This chain links TRBV12-3 or TRBV12-4 with TRBJ2-1; 9 bases fit TRBD1. This CDR3 has 13 amino acids. Losses at the gene ends were 7 bases for V and 8 bases for J; bases not matched to a gene: 6. CDR3 region: CASTGQGSYEQFF. The CDR3 DNA sequence: TGTGCCAGCACCGGACAGGGGAGCTATGAGCAGTTCTTC.

V is TRBV3-1 (or the pseudogene TRBV3-2) and J is TRBJ1-3; D may be TRBD1 (5 bases). The CDR3 length is 15 residues. V lost 4 bases and J lost 0, with 10 bases in between. Germline V gene data show CDR1 as LGHDT and CDR2 as YNNKEL (reference sequence). For the CDR3, the DNA is TGTGCCAGCAGCCCTCCAGGGAACTCTGGAAACACCATATATTTT. Its protein product is CASSPPGNSGNTIYF.